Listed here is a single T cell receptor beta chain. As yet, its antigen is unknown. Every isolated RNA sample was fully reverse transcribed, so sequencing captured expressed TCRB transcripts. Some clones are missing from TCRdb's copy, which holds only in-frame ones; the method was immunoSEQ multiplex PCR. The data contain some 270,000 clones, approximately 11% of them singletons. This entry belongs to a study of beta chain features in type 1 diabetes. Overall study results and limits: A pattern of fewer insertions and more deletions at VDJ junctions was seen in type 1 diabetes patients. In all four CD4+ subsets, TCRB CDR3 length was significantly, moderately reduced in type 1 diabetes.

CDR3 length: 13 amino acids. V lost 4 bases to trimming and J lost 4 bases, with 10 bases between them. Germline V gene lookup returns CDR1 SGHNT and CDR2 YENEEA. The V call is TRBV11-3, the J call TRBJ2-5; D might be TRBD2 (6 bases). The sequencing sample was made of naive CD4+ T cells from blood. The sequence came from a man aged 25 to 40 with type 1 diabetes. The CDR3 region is CASSSRGGETQYF. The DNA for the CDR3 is TGTGCCAGCAGCTCAAGGGGAGGAGAGACCCAGTACTTC.